One TCR beta chain is described in this entry. Its specific antigen is unknown. Base qualities are not at hand, and no much larger clone is one base apart. Collaborating institutions collected whole blood in K2EDTA tubes following their own protocols. For TCRbeta analysis, collaborators shipped samples as frozen whole blood, isolated PBMCs, or DNA extracted from either of those sample types. TCRbeta CDR3 regions were amplified from genomic DNA by means of the immunoSEQ Assay, a bias-controlled multiplex PCR. The study's own analysis went as follows. The number of nucleated cells in each sample was estimated by amplification of reference gene primers within the assay. To quantify the absolute abundance of each unique TCRbeta CDR3 rearrangement, sequence reads were collapsed and filtered. For each sample, productive Simpson clonality was calculated by taking the square root of Simpson's diversity index across productive rearrangements. TCRdb took this table from immuneACCESS and kept in-frame rearrangements with V and J called. Such tables lack part of the clones; where checked against another copy, unresolved V genes explain under half of the gap, and the rest is unexplained. D and trimming were read from the DNA, whereas the V and J calls and clone size are those reported in that table. Across this sample there are a few hundred thousand clones, with more than 75% seen only once. The ten largest clones capture more than 0.75% of the sample.

The sample originates from a study of blood T cell repertoires in COVID-19 (dated by TCRdb to the early 2020s). The study in broad terms: Samples covering the acute and convalescent phases of COVID-19 were provided by collaborators in the United States, Italy and Spain. The prospective study material was composed of cDNA or gDNA derived from T cells, B-cell-depleted T cells, or PBMCs. The dataset comprised deeply sampled blood TCRbeta repertoires from subjects exposed to, actively infected with, or recovered from COVID-19. The repertoires were released in a freely available public database intended as a resource for research on the immune response to SARS-CoV-2. The samples were drawn from two sources: the first 160 participants of the ongoing ImmuneRACE study, and fewer than 1,500 subjects contributed by 6 global collaborators. Nearly every sample came with metadata listing a de-identified subject ID, COVID-19 status, age in years and sex. Where available, HLA class I and class II types were taken from metadata supplied by the sample provider and were not determined by assay-based typing.

Results and caveats for the whole study, not just this receptor: How much clinical and demographic metadata was included differed by source and by participant, and the metadata was provided uncurated.

The germline V gene (reference sequence) gives CDR1 as WNHNN and CDR2 as SYGVQD. The germline V end is reduced by 3 bases and the J end by 7 bases; junction bases left unmatched: 6. The CDR3 has 13 amino acids, counting the end cysteine and phenylalanine. The sequence is cut down to CDR3 DNA, 39 bases in frame from base 1. The receptor was isolated from a man aged 35-49 years with acute or convalescent COVID-19. The sequence joins TRBV10-1 to TRBJ2-7; 7 central nucleotides agree with TRBD1. Sequenced input: peripheral blood. The CDR3 corresponds to CASSEKQGKEQYF. The nucleotides are TGCGCCAGCAGTGAAAAACAGGGGAAGGAGCAGTACTTC.